The 2 T cell receptor beta chains given below trace back to one sample, sequenced in a study of T-cell memory formation after mild COVID-19 (dated by TCRdb to the early 2020s). Library generation was performed with 5' RACE. Sequencing took place on an Illumina NovaSeq 6000. TCRdb trimmed public reads at Q25 via fastp, called clones via MiXCR and kept in-frame beta chains. For every CDR3 protein sequence, its rows merge into one entry that carries the most common genes and DNA. The sample yields roughly 380,000 distinct CDR3 sequences; around 28% were counted once. The ten top clones hold around an eighth of the sample. The specimen sequenced was PBMCs or a T cell subset sorted from them (not recorded which). The source of these receptors is an adult woman who had mild COVID-19 (a few samples of this study predate the infection). The sample titles of this study are shuffled in the database, so cell type and time point are left out; the donor was told from shared clones.

This clonotype was detected a few times. The DNA for the CDR3 is TGTGCCAGCGCAGGGGCCCAAGAGACCCAGTACTTC. Its translation is CASAGAQETQYF. This chain connects TRBV12-3 or TRBV12-4 to TRBJ2-5, with D tentatively TRBD1 (6 bases). V lost 8 bases to trimming and J lost 1 base, with 8 bases between them. This CDR3 has 12 amino acids.

This clonotype showed up just a few times. The V and J genes are TRBV7-9 and TRBJ2-5; D gene uncertain. With 3 bases removed from V and 3 bases from J, the gap between germline ends came to 20 bases. CDR1 and CDR2 from the germline V gene are SEHNR and FQNEAQ (reference sequence). This CDR3 has 17 residues. Written as DNA, the CDR3 is TGTGCCAGCAGCTTGTACTTGGGGTGGGATAAGAAAGAGACCCAGTACTTC. Translated, it gives CASSLYLGWDKKETQYF.